These 3 T cell receptor beta chains were all obtained from the same sample, sequenced in a study of OX40 agonist ivuxolimab in advanced cancers. Repertoires were generated with immunoSEQ multiplex PCR, while TCRdb's copy carries only in-frame clones and drops some. The sample consists of under 75,000 clones, nearly 95% of them appearing once. The specimen comprised CD4+ or CD8+ T cells sorted from blood, sampled in a trial of the OX40 agonist ivuxolimab. These receptors were collected from an adult with an advanced solid tumor such as melanoma, head and neck, liver or kidney cancer.

As to this clone: In the same sample, other DNA sequences code for this CDR3. This chain uses TRBV2 with TRBJ2-7; TRBD2 is a possible D gene (7 bases). The V end lost 9 bases, the J end lost 2 bases, and 14 bases lay between the germline ends. The CDR3 spans 13 residues. Germline V lookup: CDR1 SNHLY, CDR2 FYNNEI. CDR3 DNA sequence: TGTGCCAGGGGGACGGGGGGCCCCTACGAGCAGTACTTC. Residues: CARGTGGPYEQYF.

The V and J genes are TRBV9 and TRBJ2-1, with D possibly TRBD1 on 6 matching bases. This CDR3 is 15 amino acids long. Germline CDR1 SGDLS, CDR2 YYNGEE. V gave up 4 bases and J gave up 0 bases, with 11 bases separating them. The CDR3 protein is CASSTGMSSYNEQFF. Written as DNA, the CDR3 is TGTGCCAGCAGCACAGGGATGAGCTCCTACAATGAGCAGTTCTTC.

J is TRBJ2-2 and V is TRBV5-4, with 8 bases that match TRBD2. This CDR3 is 17 amino acids long. Germline CDR1 and CDR2: SGHNT and YYREEE (reference sequence). The trim removed 4 bases at V and 0 bases at J, leaving 8 bases unmatched. CDR3 DNA: TGTGCCAGCAGCCCTTGGGCGGGAGGAACGAACACCGGGGAGCTGTTTTTT. This translates into CASSPWAGGTNTGELFF. Full variable domain (rest looked up from reference TRBV5-4 and TRBJ2-2): ETGVTQSPTHLIKTRGQQVTLRCSSQSGHNTVSWYQQALGQGPQFIFQYYREEENGRGNFPPRFSGLQFPNYSSELNVNALELDDSALYLCASSPWAGGTNTGELFFGEGSRLTVL.